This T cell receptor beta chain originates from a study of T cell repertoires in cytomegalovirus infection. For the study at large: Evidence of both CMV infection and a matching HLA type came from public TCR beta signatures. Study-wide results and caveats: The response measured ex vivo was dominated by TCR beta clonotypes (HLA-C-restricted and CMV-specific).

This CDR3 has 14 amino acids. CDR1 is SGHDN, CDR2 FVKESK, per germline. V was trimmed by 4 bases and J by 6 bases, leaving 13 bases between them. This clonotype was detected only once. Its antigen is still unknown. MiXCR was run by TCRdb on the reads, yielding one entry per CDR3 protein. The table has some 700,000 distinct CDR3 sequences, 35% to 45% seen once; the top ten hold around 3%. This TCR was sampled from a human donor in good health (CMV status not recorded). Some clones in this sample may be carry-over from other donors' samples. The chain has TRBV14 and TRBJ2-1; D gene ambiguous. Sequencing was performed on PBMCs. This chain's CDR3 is CASSPLLRFNEQFF. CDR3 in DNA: TGTGCCAGCAGCCCATTATTGAGGTTCAATGAGCAGTTCTTC.